This is a list of T cell receptor beta chains from one sample in a study of cytomegalovirus exposure and HLA in healthy donors. TCRdb's table, derived via immunoSEQ multiplex PCR, lists solely in-frame clones and lacks some. The profile shows 85,000 to 120,000 clones, roughly 73% of them singletons. The sample taken for sequencing was PBMCs. Receptors originate from a man aged 35-49 years in good health and CMV-seronegative. Each CDR3 is given with its conserved first and last residue.

v_call cdr3_aa
TRBV5-6 CASSLGREYEQYF
TRBV12-5 CASGKTGAGNTIYF
TRBV9 CASSVVETDTQYF
TRBV18 CASSPVRGTNEQYF
TRBV5-4 CASSTDSVYGYTF
TRBV7-2 CASSLGTSTDTQYF
TRBV27 CASSRWTGGQAFF
TRBV2 CASKTGTGRRNTIYF
TRBV5-4 CASSLVQDRLYGYTF
TRBV5-1 CASSTINGVYGYTF
TRBV5-6 CASSPDRVLSGYTF
TRBV5-1 CASSLEGAIDTGELFF
TRBV6-1 CASSQDATSGNTIYF
TRBV5-8 CASWDRRSSYEQYF
TRBV19 CASSISGGYTEAFF
TRBV7-6 CASSLVFRGEQYF
TRBV9 CASSVAQSTDTQYF
TRBV7-2 CASSKNEGGQETQYF
TRBV11-3 CASSFGVTGELFF
TRBV6-5 CASSYMRGGPTNEQFF
TRBV2 CASSVQGSREKLFF
TRBV2 CASAAGVLLDEQFF
TRBV2 CASRRHPRTEAFF
TRBV5-1 CASSLTGYPSTDTQYF
TRBV2 CASSVSRDKHTEAFF
TRBV14 CASSQGRNYGYTF
TRBV7-9 CASSLGKRDANRYEQYF
TRBV4-2 CASSHPSGGIYEQYF
TRBV5-4 CASSVRVGETQYF
TRBV11-3 CASSSRTGGDNEQFF
TRBV7-2 CASSLLPLGRRGEKLFF
TRBV6-5 CASSLQVNTEAFF
TRBV2 CASSAGSGANVLTF
TRBV2 CASNEAIYEQYF
TRBV2 CASSVDRVSTGELFF
TRBV27 CASSSLDGGDTQYF
TRBV6-4 CASSFGGARNEQFF
TRBV19 CASSISGGQDTQYF
TRBV6-1 CASSWTGPDGEKLFF
TRBV6-5 CASTDREDTEAFF
TRBV5-8 CASSVGLASNEQFF
TRBV5-1 CASSSIGQGEAFF
TRBV5-4 CASSFGQGALTEAFF
TRBV27 CASSRRGYSNQPQHF
TRBV9 CASSLRAPGQTSGANVLTF
TRBV5-5 CASSLRETQYF
TRBV7-9 CASSSPRQATRINYGYTF
TRBV19 CASSQRGGLSNQPQHF